This T cell receptor beta chain was identified during a study of shared clonotypes between healthy human individuals. Study-level information: Every donor yielded three CD4 naive, three CD4 memory, two CD8 naive and one CD8 memory plate.

General study points: Tissue TCR repertoires likely differ from these blood-only repertoires. Several donors shared approximately 5% of their naive CD4 clonotypes.

TCRdb's table, derived via immunoSEQ multiplex PCR, lists solely in-frame clones and lacks some. The sample lists about 1.5 million clones, 98% occurring once. Germline trimming cut 6 bases from V and 0 bases from J; bases unmatched to any gene: 3. This CDR3 comprises 14 residues. Germline V gene data show CDR1 as SGHTA and CDR2 as FQGNSA. In the case of this clone: Its antigen is unknown.

Naive CD4+ cells were CD45RA-selected; the remaining cells were memory. The sample comprised naive CD4+ T cells sorted from blood. Specified subset: CD45RA+ positively selected. The chain has TRBV7-2 and TRBJ1-2; TRBD1 aligns across 8 bases. This TCR came from a man aged 25-45 years in good health. CDR3 nucleotides: TGTGCCAGCAGGTCAGGGGGCTCTAACTATGGCTACACCTTC. This sequence encodes CASRSGGSNYGYTF.